The 6 T cell receptor beta chains given below trace back to one sample, sequenced in a study of T cells in Graves' hyperthyroidism and ophthalmopathy. Using RNA transcripts as the source, TCR beta CDR3 regions were amplified. The HTBI primer set drove a first-round RT-PCR of the TCR CDR3. One entry per CDR3 protein, called by TCRdb with MiXCR from the multiplex PCR reads. The table lists a few hundred thousand distinct CDR3 sequences, just under 25% of them singletons. The sequenced sample was blood. The receptor set was obtained from a man in his forties or fifties with Graves' hyperthyroidism.

The table lists this clonotype with a count of one. CDR3 loop: CASSRPQCAGANVLTF. CDR3 in DNA: TGTGCCAGCAGTCGTCCCCAGTGTGCTGGGGCCAACGTCCTGACTTTC. The J gene is TRBJ2-6, the V gene TRBV6-1; D is unresolved. The germline V and J ends were trimmed by 5 bases and 2 bases, with 13 bases remaining between them. This CDR3 region has 16 residues. The germline V gene has CDR1 MNHNS and CDR2 SASEGT.

The CDR3 DNA reads as TGTGCCAGCAGTTTACTCGGGGGACCCCGCCAAGAGACCCAGTACTTC. The encoded protein is CASSLLGGPRQETQYF. The chain uses TRBV27 and TRBJ2-5; tentative D call: TRBD2 (6 bases). Per germline, CDR1 MNHEY and CDR2 SMNVEV (reference sequence). The CDR3 consists of 16 residues. Trimming cost V 2 bases and J 1 base, with 14 bases left between them.

The rearrangement uses TRBV20-1 and TRBJ1-2; D not resolved. The ends were cut back, 1 base at V and 8 bases at J, with 11 bases in the middle. The CDR3 is 12 residues long. Germline V lookup: CDR1 DFQATT, CDR2 SNEGSKA (reference sequence). The CDR3 DNA reads as TGCAGTGCTAGAGTCCCGTACGGAGGCTACACCTTC. Amino acid sequence: CSARVPYGGYTF.

The chain recombines TRBV12-3 or TRBV12-4 with TRBJ1-5; D is unresolved. Trimming stripped 3 bases from V and 9 bases from J, with 15 bases between. The CDR3 length is 14 residues. This CDR3 reads CASSLKTASRPQHF. DNA of the CDR3: TGTGCCAGCAGTTTGAAGACCGCCAGCCGGCCCCAGCATTTT.

The J gene is TRBJ2-5, the V gene TRBV19, with 7 bases matching TRBD1. Germline loops: CDR1 LNHDA, CDR2 SQIVND (reference sequence). V trimming: 4 bases; J trimming: 5 bases; junction bases outside the gene matches: 10. The CDR3 contains 15 residues. The DNA of the CDR3 is TGTGCCAGTAGTAAGGGGGCAGGAGTTGTTGAGACCCAGTACTTC. It translates to CASSKGAGVVETQYF. The variable domain in full, with the rest retrieved from reference TRBV19 and TRBJ2-5, is DGGITQSPKYLFRKEGQNVTLSCEQNLNHDAMYWYRQDPGQGLRLIYYSQIVNDFQKGDIAEGYSVSREKKESFPLTVTSAQKNPTAFYLCASSKGAGVVETQYFGPGTRLLVL.

Of note for this clonotype: A much larger clone is a single base away; this may be a read error. The V call is TRBV5-6, the J call TRBJ2-3; 9 bases map to TRBD2. Germline V lookup: CDR1 SGHDT, CDR2 YYEEEE. The CDR3 extends over 17 amino acids. V dropped 0 bases and J dropped 5; count of bases not matched to a gene: 10. CDR3 residues: CASSLALAGGSRDTQYF. CDR3 DNA: TGTGCCAGCAGCTTGGCCCTGGCGGGAGGGTCCAGAGATACGCAGTATTTT.